Below, 32 T cell receptor beta chains from the same sample are listed, as sequenced in a study of OX40 agonist ivuxolimab in advanced cancers. Produced via immunoSEQ multiplex PCR; TCRdb's table is partial and in-frame only. Of 50,000 to 85,000 clones listed, around 85% are singletons. The sample consisted of CD4+ or CD8+ T cells sorted from blood, taken in a trial of the OX40 agonist ivuxolimab. The receptors here all came from an adult with an advanced solid tumor such as melanoma, head and neck, liver or kidney cancer.

The chain uses TRBV4-1 and TRBJ2-3; 10 nucleotides agree with TRBD2. Germline-derived CDR1 and CDR2 are MGHRA and YSYEKL. Losses at the gene ends were 4 bases for V and 5 bases for J; bases not matched to a gene: 9. The CDR3 is made up of 16 amino acids. CDR3 protein: CASSPQGPSGRDTQYF. CDR3 coding DNA: TGCGCCAGCAGCCCCCAGGGGCCTAGCGGGAGAGATACGCAGTATTTT.

This chain connects TRBV18 to TRBJ2-7; D possibly corresponds to TRBD1 (6 bases). Germline CDR1 is KGHSH and CDR2 is LQKENI. Between the trimmed V and J ends, which lost 3 bases and 3 bases, there was a span of 12 bases. This CDR3 has 14 residues. As DNA, the CDR3 is TGTGCCAGCTCACCTGGACAGAAAAGCTACGAGCAGTACTTC. Amino acids: CASSPGQKSYEQYF.

This chain joins TRBV5-1 and TRBJ2-2, with D perhaps assigned TRBD1 or TRBD2 (6 bases each). Deletions cut 0 bases from V and 7 bases from J, with 13 bases between. The CDR3 is 15 amino acids. Per germline, CDR1 SGHRS and CDR2 YFSETQ. CDR3 coding DNA: TGCGCCAGCAGCTTGGAGGGGGGCGGAAACGGGGAGCTGTTTTTT. This encodes CASSLEGGGNGELFF.

This clone occurred a few times. The chain links TRBV5-1 to TRBJ2-1; the D is unclear. The germline V and J ends were trimmed by 2 bases and 2 bases, with 11 bases remaining between them. The CDR3 is 15 residues long. CDR1 is SGHRS, CDR2 YFSETQ, per germline. CDR3 coding DNA: TGCGCCAGCAGCTTAGAGGCCGTCGCCTACAATGAGCAGTTCTTC. It specifies CASSLEAVAYNEQFF.

The chain is built from TRBV18 and TRBJ2-5; D unclear. The CDR3 covers 12 residues. Germline assignment: CDR1 KGHSH and CDR2 LQKENI. V lost 6 bases and J lost 2, with 7 bases in between. The chain's CDR3 is CASSYTQETQYF. CDR3 DNA: TGTGCCAGCTCCTATACTCAAGAGACCCAGTACTTC.

This chain links TRBV19 with TRBJ1-2; D unresolved. In germline, CDR1 is LNHDA, CDR2 SQIVND (reference sequence). This CDR3 contains 11 residues. Trimming cost V 7 bases and J 2 bases, with 5 bases left between them. The CDR3 protein is CASTFNYGYTF. The CDR3, as DNA: TGTGCCAGTACATTCAACTATGGCTACACCTTC.

The chain carries TRBV7-8 and TRBJ1-3; perhaps TRBD1 as D (5 bases). In germline, CDR1 is SGHVS, CDR2 FQNEAQ. The V and J ends lost 4 bases and 2 bases respectively, with 15 bases between them. CDR3 size: 16 residues. In nucleotides, the CDR3 is TGTGCCAGCAGCTCCGGATTGATGGGGGCTGGAAACACCATATATTTT. It specifies CASSSGLMGAGNTIYF.

This chain joins TRBV7-3 and TRBJ1-1; D call uncertain. The germline CDR1 and CDR2 sequences are SGHTA and FQGTGA. The CDR3 length is 12 residues. V dropped 3 bases and J dropped 6 bases, with 8 bases sitting between them. CDR3 nucleotides: TGTGCCAGCAGCTTCGCTGGAGCTGAAGCTTTCTTT. This encodes CASSFAGAEAFF.

The V call is TRBV7-2, the J call TRBJ2-4; D gene unclear. In germline, CDR1 is SGHTA, CDR2 FQGNSA. The CDR3 is 13 residues long. Trimming took 5 bases from V and 3 from J, leaving 8 bases between them. This chain's CDR3 is CASSRGHKNIQYF. CDR3 DNA: TGTGCCAGCAGCCGAGGCCACAAAAACATTCAGTACTTC.

V gene TRBV7-2 combines with J gene TRBJ2-7; 8 nucleotides line up with TRBD1. The CDR3 is 14 amino acids. V dropped 6 bases and J dropped 6; count of bases not matched to a gene: 10. Looked up from germline, CDR1 is SGHTA and CDR2 is FQGNSA. The CDR3: CASREGGQAREQYF. As DNA, the CDR3 is TGTGCCAGCAGGGAAGGGGGACAGGCTCGCGAGCAGTACTTC.

V usage is TRBV30 and J usage is TRBJ1-2; D is perhaps TRBD1 (6 bases). This CDR3 is built from 12 residues. The V end lost 7 bases, the J end lost 8 bases, and 17 bases lay between the germline ends. In germline, CDR1 is GTSNPN, CDR2 SVGIG (reference sequence). The CDR3 loop is CALRTGPFGYTF. The DNA of the CDR3 is TGTGCCTTACGAACAGGGCCTTTCGGCTACACCTTC.

V and J are TRBV6-6 and TRBJ1-2, with D unclear. The ends were cut back, 7 bases at V and 6 bases at J, with 21 bases in the middle. This CDR3 has 15 amino acids. Germline V gene sequence: CDR1 MNHNY, CDR2 SVGAGI (reference sequence). The CDR3 DNA sequence: TGTGCCAGCAAAGTCCGAGGCTCACCGGGGAATGGCTACACCTTC. Amino acid sequence: CASKVRGSPGNGYTF.

This clone has a single count. V and J are TRBV19 and TRBJ1-2, with D hard to call. The CDR3 is 17 amino acids. The V gene's germline CDR1 is LNHDA and CDR2 SQIVND (reference sequence). V dropped 3 bases and J dropped 4 bases, with 21 bases sitting between them. The DNA for the CDR3 is TGTGCCAGTAGTATCAATTCTGCAGAGGCTGATAGCTATGGCTACACCTTC. Translation: CASSINSAEADSYGYTF.

This chain joins TRBV11-3 and TRBJ2-1; 16 positions agree with TRBD2. V shed 5 bases and J 7 bases; nucleotides not matched to a gene: 5. This CDR3 region has 16 residues. Germline V CDR1 and CDR2: SGHNT, YENEEA. CDR3 in amino acids: CASSLGTSGRENEQFF. The CDR3 coding sequence is TGTGCCAGCAGCCTAGGGACTAGCGGGAGGGAAAATGAGCAGTTCTTC.

In its sample, this clone was seen a few times. The chain is built from TRBV7-9 and TRBJ1-2, with TRBD1 matching 10 bases. Germline loops: CDR1 SEHNR, CDR2 FQNEAQ (reference sequence). V gave up 6 bases and J gave up 3 bases; unmatched junction bases: 7. The CDR3 extends over 15 amino acids. As DNA, the CDR3 is TGTGCCAGCAGAGCGGACAGGGGGAGAGACTATGGCTACACCTTC. Translating gives CASRADRGRDYGYTF. The full variable domain, its missing parts supplied by reference TRBV7-9 and TRBJ1-2, is DTGVSQNPRHKITKRGQNVTFRCDPISEHNRLYWYRQTLGQGPEFLTYFQNEAQLEKSRLLSDRFSAERPKGSFSTLEIQRTEQGDSAMYLCASRADRGRDYGYTFGSGTRLTVV.

This CDR3 reads CASSFFRIETGYTF. CDR3 DNA: TGTGCCAGCAGCTTCTTCAGAATAGAAACGGGCTACACCTTC. The chain recombines TRBV5-6 with TRBJ1-2; no firm D call. Trimming shortened V by 2 bases and J by 8 bases, and 16 bases separated the two germline ends. This CDR3 has 14 residues. CDR1 and CDR2 (germline): SGHDT, YYEEEE.

The J gene is TRBJ2-2, the V gene TRBV11-2; 10 bases map to TRBD1. This CDR3 is built from 17 residues. Germline V gene sequence: CDR1 SGHAT, CDR2 FQNNGV. With V trimmed by 2 bases and J by 6 bases, 9 bases remained unmatched. The DNA of the CDR3 is TGTGCCAGCAGCTTAAAGACAGGGGGCATTATAGCCGGGGAGCTGTTTTTT. The encoded protein is CASSLKTGGIIAGELFF. Using reference TRBV11-2 and TRBJ2-2 for the parts outside the CDR3, the full variable domain is EAGVAQSPRYKIIEKRQSVAFWCNPISGHATLYWYQQILGQGPKLLIQFQNNGVVDDSQLPKDRFSAERLKGVDSTLKIQPAKLEDSAVYLCASSLKTGGIIAGELFFGEGSRLTVL.

This clone came up once. This rearrangement joins TRBV5-1 to TRBJ2-2, with 13 bases lining up with TRBD2. V dropped 4 bases and J dropped 2; count of bases not matched to a gene: 5. Germline assignment: CDR1 SGHRS and CDR2 YFSETQ. The CDR3 consists of 17 residues. The CDR3 DNA reads as TGCGCCAGCAGCACCGGGACTAGCGGGGCAAACACCGGGGAGCTGTTTTTT. Its translation is CASSTGTSGANTGELFF.

The chain combines TRBV7-2 with TRBJ2-1; D unresolved. Per germline, CDR1 SGHTA and CDR2 FQGNSA. The CDR3 sequence is 13 residues long. Trimming stripped 1 base from V and 9 bases from J, with 10 bases between. In DNA form, the CDR3 reads TGTGCCAGCAGCTTAGGGCCGGTACGTGAGCAGTTCTTC. Translating gives CASSLGPVREQFF.

The chain has TRBV11-3 and TRBJ2-1, with D perhaps assigned TRBD1 or TRBD2 (5 bases each). The germline CDR1 and CDR2 sequences are SGHNT and YENEEA. This CDR3 is 13 amino acids long. V gave up 1 base and J gave up 9 bases, with 10 bases separating them. CDR3 DNA sequence: TGTGCCAGCAGCTTAGGGGGGTTCGCTGAGCAGTTCTTC. Translation gives CASSLGGFAEQFF.

The V call is TRBV19, the J call TRBJ1-2, with a possible D match to TRBD1 (6 bases). The CDR3 length is 14 residues. Trimming shortened V by 3 bases and J by 8 bases, and 16 bases separated the two germline ends. The germline V gene has CDR1 LNHDA and CDR2 SQIVND (reference sequence). The CDR3 protein is CASSIRQAVGGYTF. Written as DNA, the CDR3 is TGTGCCAGTAGTATTAGACAGGCGGTTGGCGGCTACACCTTC.

The chain's CDR3 is CASSLLIGALRDTQYF. CDR3 sequence (DNA): TGTGCCAGCAGCTTATTGATCGGGGCCCTACGGGATACGCAGTATTTT. V usage is TRBV11-2 and J usage is TRBJ2-3; D possibly uses TRBD1 or TRBD2 (5 bases each). The CDR3 sequence is 16 residues long. Trimming took 2 bases from V and 6 from J, leaving 18 bases between them. The germline V gene has CDR1 SGHAT and CDR2 FQNNGV. Using reference TRBV11-2 and TRBJ2-3 for the parts outside the CDR3, the full variable domain is EAGVAQSPRYKIIEKRQSVAFWCNPISGHATLYWYQQILGQGPKLLIQFQNNGVVDDSQLPKDRFSAERLKGVDSTLKIQPAKLEDSAVYLCASSLLIGALRDTQYFGPGTRLTVL.

V usage is TRBV28 and J usage is TRBJ1-3; possibly TRBD1 for D (5 bases). Germline assignment: CDR1 MDHEN and CDR2 SYDVKM. The CDR3 runs to 14 residues. The V and J ends lost 7 bases and 3 bases respectively, with 13 bases between them. DNA for the CDR3: TGTGCCAGCAACCCCCGGGGGGTTGGAAACACCATATATTTT. This codes for CASNPRGVGNTIYF.

The chain carries TRBV2 and TRBJ2-3, with unresolved D. Per germline, CDR1 SNHLY and CDR2 FYNNEI. The CDR3 is 15 amino acids. The germline V and J ends were trimmed by 2 bases and 8 bases, with 17 bases remaining between them. The DNA for the CDR3 is TGTGCCAGCAGTGAACTTGGCCAAATTGGCGTTACGCAGTATTTT. Protein: CASSELGQIGVTQYF.

The genes are TRBV28 and TRBJ2-7; a possible D gene is TRBD1 (6 bases). The ends were cut back, 3 bases at V and 2 bases at J, with 17 bases in the middle. Germline loops: CDR1 MDHEN, CDR2 SYDVKM. This CDR3 is 16 amino acids long. The CDR3 DNA follows: TGTGCCAGCAGTTTTTGGGGCAGGGGACCCCCCTACGAGCAGTACTTC. The encoded protein is CASSFWGRGPPYEQYF.

This clone was detected only once. V and J are TRBV7-3 and TRBJ2-3; D possibly corresponds to TRBD2 (5 bases). Germline values: CDR1 SGHTA, CDR2 FQGTGA. Trimming removed 5 bases from V and 3 bases from J, with 9 bases in between. The CDR3 consists of 13 residues. This chain's CDR3 is CASSASGTDTQYF. CDR3 bases: TGTGCCAGCAGCGCTTCGGGGACAGATACGCAGTATTTT.

The genes are TRBV5-1 and TRBJ2-5; the D gene is possibly TRBD2 (5 bases). The better agreement between TRBJ2-7 and the DNA end casts doubt on the J call. Looked up from germline, CDR1 is SGHRS and CDR2 is YFSETQ. This CDR3 comprises 14 residues. The CDR3 sequence is CASSLGYSGYEQYF. CDR3 DNA: TGCGCCAGCAGCTTGGGATATTCGGGATACGAGCAGTACTTC.

This clone was counted only a few times. The V gene is TRBV30, the J gene TRBJ1-2; D remains unclear. The CDR3 totals 10 residues. Trimming removed 3 bases at V and 6 bases at J, with 5 bases between. CDR1 and CDR2 (germline): GTSNPN, SVGIG (reference sequence). The CDR3 reads CAWRYHGYTF. The CDR3 region has the DNA TGTGCCTGGAGGTATCATGGCTACACCTTC.

The V call is TRBV7-9, the J call TRBJ1-2; TRBD1 is a possible D gene (5 bases). The CDR3 has 16 residues. Germline V gene data show CDR1 as SEHNR and CDR2 as FQNEAQ (reference sequence). V was shortened by 3 bases and J by 0 bases, with 14 bases between the two germline ends. The CDR3 DNA reads TGTGCCAGCAGCTTGTGGATAACGGGACCTAACTATGGCTACACCTTC. Residues: CASSLWITGPNYGYTF.

This chain connects TRBV28 to TRBJ1-2; D unclear. Germline-derived CDR1 and CDR2 are MDHEN and SYDVKM. Trimming removed 3 bases at V and 5 bases at J, with 10 bases between. CDR3 length: 13 residues. In DNA, the CDR3 is TGTGCCAGCAGTTTCTTGGGGATGTATGGCTACACCTTC. It codes for CASSFLGMYGYTF.

The rearrangement uses TRBV7-9 and TRBJ2-7; tentative D call: TRBD1 (5 bases). This CDR3 region has 12 residues. Germline V gives CDR1 SEHNR, CDR2 FQNEAQ (reference sequence). V was cut by 5 bases and J by 5 bases, with 10 bases left in between. The chain's CDR3 is CASSPDSHEQYF. CDR3 coding DNA: TGTGCCAGCAGCCCTGACAGCCACGAGCAGTACTTC.

This rearrangement joins TRBV6-6 to TRBJ1-2; D uncertain. The CDR3 is 14 amino acids. V gave up 6 bases and J gave up 0 bases, with 11 bases separating them. Germline CDR1 and CDR2: MNHNY and SVGAGI (reference sequence). CDR3 sequence reads: CASSEPGSNYGYTF. The CDR3 region has the DNA TGTGCCAGCAGCGAACCGGGGTCTAACTATGGCTACACCTTC.